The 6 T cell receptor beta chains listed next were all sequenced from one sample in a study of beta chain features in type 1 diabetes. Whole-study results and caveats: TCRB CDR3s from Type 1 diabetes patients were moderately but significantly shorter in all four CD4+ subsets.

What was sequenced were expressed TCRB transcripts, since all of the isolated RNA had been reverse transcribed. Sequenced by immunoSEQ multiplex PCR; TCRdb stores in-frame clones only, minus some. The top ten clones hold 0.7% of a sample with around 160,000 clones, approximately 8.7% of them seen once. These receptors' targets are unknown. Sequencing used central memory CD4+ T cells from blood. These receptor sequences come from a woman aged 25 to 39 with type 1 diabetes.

CDR3 loop: CASAQIGASTNEKLFF. CDR3 DNA sequence: TGTGCCAGCGCGCAAATAGGGGCCTCAACTAATGAAAAACTGTTTTTT. This chain connects TRBV7-9 to TRBJ1-4; TRBD1 is a possible D gene (5 bases). The CDR3 extends over 16 amino acids. Germline loops: CDR1 SEHNR, CDR2 FQNEAQ (reference sequence). The germline V and J ends were trimmed by 8 bases and 0 bases, with 16 bases remaining between them.

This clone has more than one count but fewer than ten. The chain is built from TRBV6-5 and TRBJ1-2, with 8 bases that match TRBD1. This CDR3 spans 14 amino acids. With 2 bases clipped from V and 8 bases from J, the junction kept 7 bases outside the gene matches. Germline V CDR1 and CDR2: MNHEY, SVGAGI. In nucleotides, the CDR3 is TGTGCCAGCAGTTACCCCGGGACAGGAGGAGGCTACACCTTC. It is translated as CASSYPGTGGGYTF.

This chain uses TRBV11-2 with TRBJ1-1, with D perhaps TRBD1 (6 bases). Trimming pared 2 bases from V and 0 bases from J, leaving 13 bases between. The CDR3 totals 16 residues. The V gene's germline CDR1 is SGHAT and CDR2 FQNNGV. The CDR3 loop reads CASSLINQGLNTEAFF. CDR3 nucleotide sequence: TGTGCCAGCAGCTTAATTAATCAGGGGTTGAACACTGAAGCTTTCTTT.

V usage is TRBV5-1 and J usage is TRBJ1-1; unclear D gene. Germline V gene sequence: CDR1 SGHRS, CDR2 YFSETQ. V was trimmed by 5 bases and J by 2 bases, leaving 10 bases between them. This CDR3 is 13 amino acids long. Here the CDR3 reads CASSTETNTEAFF. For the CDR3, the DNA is TGCGCCAGCAGTACGGAGACCAACACTGAAGCTTTCTTT. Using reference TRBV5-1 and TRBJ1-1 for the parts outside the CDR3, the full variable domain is KAGVTQTPRYLIKTRGQQVTLSCSPISGHRSVSWYQQTPGQGLQFLFEYFSETQRNKGNFPGRFSGRQFSNSRSEMNVSTLELGDSALYLCASSTETNTEAFFGQGTRLTVV.

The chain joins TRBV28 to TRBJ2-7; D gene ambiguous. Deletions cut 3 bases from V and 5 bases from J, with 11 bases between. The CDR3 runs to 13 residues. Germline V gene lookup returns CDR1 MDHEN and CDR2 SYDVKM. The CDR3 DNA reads TGTGCCAGCAGTTTCGGAGTATCCCACGAGCAGTACTTC. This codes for CASSFGVSHEQYF.

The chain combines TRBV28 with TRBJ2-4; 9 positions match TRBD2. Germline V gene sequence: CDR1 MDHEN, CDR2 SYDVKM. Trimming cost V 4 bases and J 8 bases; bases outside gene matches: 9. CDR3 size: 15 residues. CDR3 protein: CASSSLGLAKDIQYF. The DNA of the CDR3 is TGTGCCAGCAGTTCCCTGGGACTAGCAAAGGACATTCAGTACTTC.